These 27 T cell receptor beta chains were sequenced from one sample in a study of T cell responses to AZD1222 COVID-19 vaccine. Measured with immunoSEQ multiplex PCR; TCRdb has only the in-frame clones, and not every one. The sample carries 120,000 or so clones, around 84% recorded once. Sequences were derived from peripheral blood, sampled 28 days after the second AZD1222 dose. The origin of the receptors is an adult who received the AZD1222 COVID-19 vaccine.

As to this clone: At one boundary the junction diverges from the germline segment, which might be a read error. The CDR3 region is CASSPAGGREQYF. The CDR3 DNA follows: TGTGCTAGCAGCCCGGCCGGTGGGCGCGAGCAGTACTTC. The chain links TRBV7-7 to TRBJ2-7; the D is unclear. This CDR3 is 13 amino acids long. Germline V lookup: CDR1 SSHAT, CDR2 FNYEAQ (reference sequence).

This sequence joins TRBV7-2 and TRBJ2-7; TRBD1 agrees at 7 bases. CDR1 and CDR2 from the germline V gene are SGHTA and FQGNSA. V lost 5 bases, J lost 3 bases, and 7 bases stayed unmatched. This CDR3 comprises 14 residues. CDR3 DNA sequence: TGTGCCAGCAGCAACTGGGACAGTAGCTACGAGCAGTACTTC. This translates into CASSNWDSSYEQYF.

This rearrangement joins TRBV7-3 to TRBJ2-2, with TRBD2 as a possible D gene (5 bases). Trimming took off 6 bases at V and 7 bases at J, with 9 bases between the two ends. CDR1 and CDR2 from the germline V gene are SGHTA and FQGTGA. The CDR3 is 12 residues long. CDR3 residues: CASSPAGGELFF. In DNA, the CDR3 is TGTGCCAGCAGTCCCGCGGGCGGGGAGCTGTTTTTT.

V is TRBV5-6 and J is TRBJ1-5; no firm D call. Trimming took off 2 bases at V and 0 bases at J, with 12 bases between the two ends. This CDR3 has 16 residues. The V gene's germline CDR1 is SGHDT and CDR2 YYEEEE. The CDR3 bases are TGTGCCAGCAGCTTAGGTACGGATTATAGCAATCAGCCCCAGCATTTT. Amino acids: CASSLGTDYSNQPQHF.

This clone was seen once. The chain employs TRBV5-1 and TRBJ2-5; 10 bases align to TRBD2. The ends lost 4 bases at V and 0 bases at J; junction bases unmatched: 6. Germline V CDR1 and CDR2: SGHRS, YFSETQ. The CDR3 contains 16 residues. This CDR3 is CASSASSGGYQETQYF. The CDR3 DNA follows: TGCGCCAGCAGCGCCTCTAGCGGGGGCTACCAAGAGACCCAGTACTTC.

Here the CDR3 reads CASSEQLATDTQYF. CDR3 coding DNA: TGTGCCAGCAGCGAGCAGTTGGCAACAGATACGCAGTATTTT. V usage is TRBV9 and J usage is TRBJ2-3; D call uncertain. The CDR3 loop spans 14 amino acids. Germline-derived CDR1 and CDR2 are SGDLS and YYNGEE. The V gene lost 3 bases and the J gene lost 3 bases, with 11 bases spanning the gap.

This clone showed up just once. The chain joins TRBV19 to TRBJ2-1; D is unclear. CDR3 size: 15 residues. V lost 2 bases and J 0 bases, leaving 8 bases between the germline ends. Per germline, CDR1 LNHDA and CDR2 SQIVND (reference sequence). This CDR3 is CASSISENSYNEQFF. The CDR3 region has the DNA TGTGCCAGTAGTATAAGCGAGAACTCCTACAATGAGCAGTTCTTC.

The CDR3 loop reads CASSRSHNGETQYF. DNA for the CDR3: TGCGCCAGCAGCCGTAGTCACAATGGGGAGACCCAGTACTTC. V is TRBV4-1 and J is TRBJ2-5; D gene ambiguous. Germline CDR1 MGHRA, CDR2 YSYEKL. This CDR3 spans 14 amino acids. The ends were cut back, 4 bases at V and 5 bases at J, with 14 bases in the middle.

The CDR3 DNA is TGTGCCAGCAGTGAGGTTAGGGGGGGCGTCTATGGCTACACCTTC. Its translation is CASSEVRGGVYGYTF. The V and J genes are TRBV25-1 and TRBJ1-2; tentative D call: TRBD1 (6 bases). This CDR3 comprises 15 residues. Trimming removed 3 bases from V and 4 bases from J, with 15 bases in between. CDR1 is MGHDK, CDR2 SYGVNS, per germline.

The rearrangement links TRBV28 to TRBJ2-7; D is unresolved. V was trimmed by 3 bases and J by 0 bases, leaving 9 bases between them. Germline V gene sequence: CDR1 MDHEN, CDR2 SYDVKM. The CDR3 is 14 residues long. CDR3 sequence: CASSFGGSSYEQYF. The CDR3 nucleotides are TGTGCCAGCAGTTTTGGCGGCAGCTCCTACGAGCAGTACTTC.

The chain combines TRBV28 with TRBJ1-5; D is unresolved. The CDR3 length is 14 residues. CDR1 is MDHEN, CDR2 SYDVKM, per germline. V dropped 1 base and J dropped 3 bases, with 7 bases sitting between them. CDR3: CASSLLAVNQPQHF. DNA of the CDR3: TGTGCCAGCAGTTTATTGGCTGTCAATCAGCCCCAGCATTTT.

The chain joins TRBV6-5 to TRBJ1-2; maybe TRBD1 (5 bases). The CDR3 is 14 residues long. Germline CDR1 is MNHEY and CDR2 is SVGAGI. The germline V and J ends were trimmed by 6 bases and 6 bases, with 17 bases remaining between them. In DNA form, the CDR3 reads TGTGCCAGCAGCTCGACAGTAAACAGTCATGGCTACACCTTC. As protein: CASSSTVNSHGYTF.

The table lists this clone with a few counts. The chain links TRBV5-6 to TRBJ1-1, with D unresolved. Trimming stripped 4 bases from V and 0 bases from J, with 7 bases between. The V gene's germline CDR1 is SGHDT and CDR2 YYEEEE. The CDR3 is 13 amino acids. The CDR3 loop reads CASSLGVNTEAFF. The CDR3, as DNA: TGTGCCAGCAGCCTCGGTGTGAACACTGAAGCTTTCTTT.

The chain couples TRBV21-1 to TRBJ2-7; the table's D call, TRBD1, was not checked against the DNA. TRBV21-1 is a listed pseudogene. The CDR3 contains 17 residues. The CDR3 spells CASSTCLDRGDSYEQYF. The CDR3 DNA follows: TGTGCCAGCAGCACCTGCCTTGACAGGGGAGACTCCTACGAGCAGTACTTC.

This clone was counted once. This rearrangement joins TRBV20-1 to TRBJ1-2; D gene uncertain. V lost 3 bases and J 8 bases, leaving 10 bases between the germline ends. This CDR3 is built from 11 residues. Germline V lookup: CDR1 DFQATT, CDR2 SNEGSKA (reference sequence). The CDR3 nucleotides read TGCAGTGCTAGCCAAAAGAGAGGCTACACCTTC. Its protein is CSASQKRGYTF.

In this sample, this clone turned up a few times. The rearrangement joins TRBV6-6 to TRBJ1-2, with D uncertain. V dropped 5 bases and J dropped 0 bases, with 16 bases sitting between them. The CDR3 has 16 amino acids. Per germline, CDR1 MNHNY and CDR2 SVGAGI (reference sequence). CDR3 protein: CASSHLKRRTNYGYTF. For the CDR3, the DNA is TGTGCCAGCAGTCACCTGAAAAGGAGAACTAACTATGGCTACACCTTC.

This clone was counted a single time. The identical CDR3 is also encoded by other nucleotide sequences in the sample. The chain uses TRBV6-2 or TRBV6-3 and TRBJ1-1; no clear D. Germline assignment: CDR1 MNHEY and CDR2 SVGEGT. V gave up 2 bases and J gave up 3 bases, with 7 bases separating them. The CDR3 sequence is 13 residues long. As DNA, the CDR3 is TGTGCCAGCAGTTACGTTAGGGACACTGAAGCTTTCTTT. Its translation is CASSYVRDTEAFF.

This clone has a handful of counts. The chain recombines TRBV6-2 or TRBV6-3 with TRBJ1-1; TRBD1 might be the D (6 bases). This CDR3 has 15 amino acids. Germline V gives CDR1 MNHEY, CDR2 SVGEGT. V shed 1 base and J shed 0 bases, with 9 bases lying between them. The CDR3 DNA follows: TGTGCCAGCAGTTACTATGGGGACATGAACACTGAAGCTTTCTTT. The encoded protein is CASSYYGDMNTEAFF.

This clone was observed once. The rearrangement joins TRBV30 to TRBJ1-2; a possible D gene is TRBD1 (6 bases). Germline CDR1 is GTSNPN and CDR2 is SVGIG (reference sequence). This CDR3 region has 15 residues. V lost 1 base to trimming and J lost 7 bases, with 19 bases between them. The CDR3 DNA reads as TGTGCCTGGAGTGGCCAAAGTGGGACAATCTCTGGCTACACCTTC. This encodes CAWSGQSGTISGYTF.

The chain joins TRBV28 to TRBJ1-2; a possible D gene is TRBD1 (6 bases). Between the trimmed V and J ends, which lost 10 bases and 4 bases, there was a span of 16 bases. The length of the CDR3 is 13 residues. Per the germline V gene, CDR1 is MDHEN and CDR2 is SYDVKM. CDR3 residues: CATQRGGFYGYTF. The CDR3 DNA follows: TGTGCCACCCAGAGGGGGGGCTTCTATGGCTACACCTTC.

This sequence joins TRBV12-3 or TRBV12-4 and TRBJ1-3; possibly TRBD1 for D (5 bases). The ends were cut back, 8 bases at V and 7 bases at J, with 9 bases in the middle. The CDR3 consists of 11 residues. The CDR3 coding sequence is TGTGCCAGCCTCAGGGTGAACACCATATATTTT. This sequence encodes CASLRVNTIYF.

The chain uses TRBV6-2 or TRBV6-3 and TRBJ1-1; 7 bases are shared with TRBD1. Germline V gene data show CDR1 as MNHEY and CDR2 as SVGEGT. The CDR3 extends over 14 amino acids. V shed 2 bases, J shed 4 bases, and the junction held 4 bases outside the gene matches. CDR3 bases: TGTGCCAGCAGTTACCTCAGGGGGTTCACTGAAGCTTTCTTT. This encodes CASSYLRGFTEAFF.

The rearrangement uses TRBV2 and TRBJ2-7; 9 bases match TRBD1. The germline V gene encodes CDR1 SNHLY and CDR2 FYNNEI. J was trimmed by 9 bases and V by 6 bases; bases with no gene match: 15. The CDR3 extends over 15 amino acids. The CDR3 DNA is TGTGCCAGCAGGGAGGGACAGGGTAGAGGAAGGGGGCAGTACTTC. Its protein is CASREGQGRGRGQYF.

In its sample, this clone was seen once. V is TRBV27 and J is TRBJ1-2, with 7 bases fitting TRBD1. The CDR3 is 12 amino acids. V was clipped by 5 bases and J by 4 bases; unmatched bases: 1. The germline V gene encodes CDR1 MNHEY and CDR2 SMNVEV (reference sequence). As DNA, the CDR3 is TGTGCCAGCAGTCCAGGGGGCTATGGCTACACCTTC. Residues: CASSPGGYGYTF.

The rearrangement joins TRBV2 to TRBJ2-1; D ambiguous. V was cut by 7 bases and J by 7 bases, with 23 bases left in between. Germline CDR1 SNHLY, CDR2 FYNNEI. This CDR3 has 16 residues. The CDR3 DNA is TGTGCCAGCAACCCTCAGCTGCGAGTAGTTGTAAATGAGCAGTTCTTC. The encoded protein is CASNPQLRVVVNEQFF. The whole variable domain, remainder taken from reference TRBV2 and TRBJ2-1, is EPEVTQTPSHQVTQMGQEVILRCVPISNHLYFYWYRQILGQKVEFLVSFYNNEISEKSEIFDDQFSVERPDGSNFTLKIRSTKLEDSAMYFCASNPQLRVVVNEQFFGPGTRLTVL.

The rearrangement uses TRBV28 and TRBJ1-1, with 7 bases fitting TRBD1. The trim removed 11 bases at V and 0 bases at J, leaving 3 bases unmatched. CDR1 is MDHEN and CDR2 is SYDVKM in the germline V gene. This CDR3 region has 12 residues. The CDR3 spells CAEGAVNTEAFF. CDR3 nucleotide sequence: TGTGCCGAGGGGGCGGTGAACACTGAAGCTTTCTTT.

The gene calls are TRBV28 and TRBJ1-5; a weak D match, TRBD1 (6 bases). V shed 7 bases and J shed 1 base, with 20 bases lying between them. The CDR3 loop spans 17 amino acids. Germline V gene lookup returns CDR1 MDHEN and CDR2 SYDVKM. The CDR3 here is CASKNREPAKSNQPQHF. The CDR3 DNA reads TGTGCCAGCAAAAACAGGGAGCCAGCAAAGAGCAATCAGCCCCAGCATTTT. Full variable domain (remainder filled in from reference TRBV28 and TRBJ1-5): DVKVTQSSRYLVKRTGEKVFLECVQDMDHENMFWYRQDPGLGLRLIYFSYDVKMKEKGDIPEGYSVSREKKERFSLILESASTNQTSMYLCASKNREPAKSNQPQHFGDGTRLSIL.